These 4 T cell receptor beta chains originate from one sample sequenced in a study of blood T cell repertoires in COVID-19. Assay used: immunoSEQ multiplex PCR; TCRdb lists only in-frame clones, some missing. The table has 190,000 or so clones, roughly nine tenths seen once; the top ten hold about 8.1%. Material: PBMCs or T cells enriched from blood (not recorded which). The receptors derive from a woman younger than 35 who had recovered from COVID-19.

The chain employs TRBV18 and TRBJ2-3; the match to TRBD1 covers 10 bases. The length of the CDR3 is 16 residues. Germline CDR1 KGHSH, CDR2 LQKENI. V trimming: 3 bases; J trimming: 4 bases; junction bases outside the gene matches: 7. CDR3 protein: CASSPTGGALADTQYF. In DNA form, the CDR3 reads TGTGCCAGCTCACCGACAGGGGGCGCCTTAGCAGATACGCAGTATTTT. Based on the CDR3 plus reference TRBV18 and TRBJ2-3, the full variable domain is NAGVMQNPRHLVRRRGQEARLRCSPMKGHSHVYWYRQLPEEGLKFMVYLQKENIIDESGMPKERFSAEFPKEGPSILRIQQVVRGDSAAYFCASSPTGGALADTQYFGPGTRLTVL.

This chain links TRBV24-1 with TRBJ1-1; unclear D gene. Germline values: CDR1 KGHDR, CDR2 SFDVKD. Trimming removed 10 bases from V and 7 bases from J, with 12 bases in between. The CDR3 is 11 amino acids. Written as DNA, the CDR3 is TGTGCCACTTCCGAGGCGGGTGAAGCTTTCTTT. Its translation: CATSEAGEAFF.

The CDR3: CASSLRQGQYGYTF. The CDR3 DNA follows: TGCGCCAGCAGCTTGAGACAGGGTCAATATGGCTACACCTTC. The gene calls are TRBV5-1 and TRBJ1-2; 7 nucleotides agree with TRBD1. With V trimmed by 1 base and J by 5 bases, 5 bases remained unmatched. This CDR3 contains 14 residues. Germline CDR1 and CDR2: SGHRS and YFSETQ.

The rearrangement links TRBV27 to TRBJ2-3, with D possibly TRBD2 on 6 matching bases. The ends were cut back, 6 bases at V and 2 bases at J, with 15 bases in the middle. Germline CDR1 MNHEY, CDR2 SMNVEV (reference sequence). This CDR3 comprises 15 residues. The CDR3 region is CASSLEGLYTDTQYF. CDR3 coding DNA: TGTGCCAGCAGCCTGGAGGGACTTTACACAGATACGCAGTATTTT.